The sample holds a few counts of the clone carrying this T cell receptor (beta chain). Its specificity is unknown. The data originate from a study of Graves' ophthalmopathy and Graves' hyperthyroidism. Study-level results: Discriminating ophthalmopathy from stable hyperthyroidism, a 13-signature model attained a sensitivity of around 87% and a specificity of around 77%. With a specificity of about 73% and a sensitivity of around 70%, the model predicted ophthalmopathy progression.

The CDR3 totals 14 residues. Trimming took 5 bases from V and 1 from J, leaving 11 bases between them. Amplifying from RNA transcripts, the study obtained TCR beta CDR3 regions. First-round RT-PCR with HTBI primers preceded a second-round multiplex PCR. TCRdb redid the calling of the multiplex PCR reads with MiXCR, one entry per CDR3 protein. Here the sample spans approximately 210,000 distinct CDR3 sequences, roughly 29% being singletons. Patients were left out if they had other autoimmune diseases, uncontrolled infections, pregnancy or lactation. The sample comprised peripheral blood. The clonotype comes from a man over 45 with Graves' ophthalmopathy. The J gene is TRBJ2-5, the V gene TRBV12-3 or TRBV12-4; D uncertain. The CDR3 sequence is CASSLRLAQETQYF. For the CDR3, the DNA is TGTGCCAGCAGTCTCAGATTAGCCCAAGAGACCCAGTACTTC.